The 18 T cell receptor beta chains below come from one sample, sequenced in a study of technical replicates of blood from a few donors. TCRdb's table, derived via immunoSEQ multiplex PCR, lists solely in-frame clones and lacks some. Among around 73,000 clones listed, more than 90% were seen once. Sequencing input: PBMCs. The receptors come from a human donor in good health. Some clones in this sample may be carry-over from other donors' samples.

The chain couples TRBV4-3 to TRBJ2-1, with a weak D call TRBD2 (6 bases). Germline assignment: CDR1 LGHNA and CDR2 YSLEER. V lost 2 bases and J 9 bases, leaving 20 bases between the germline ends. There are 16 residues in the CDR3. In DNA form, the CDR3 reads TGCGCCAGCAGCCAATCCCCTCCCGGGAGTCTGAGTGAGCAGTTCTTC. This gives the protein CASSQSPPGSLSEQFF.

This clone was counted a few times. CDR3: CASSGYRGRTGANVLTF. The CDR3 DNA reads TGTGCCAGCAGCGGCTACAGGGGAAGGACTGGGGCCAACGTCCTGACTTTC. The V call is TRBV9, the J call TRBJ2-6; 7 bases match TRBD1. CDR1 is SGDLS, CDR2 YYNGEE, per germline. The CDR3 contains 17 residues. With 3 bases clipped from V and 2 bases from J, the junction kept 8 bases outside the gene matches.

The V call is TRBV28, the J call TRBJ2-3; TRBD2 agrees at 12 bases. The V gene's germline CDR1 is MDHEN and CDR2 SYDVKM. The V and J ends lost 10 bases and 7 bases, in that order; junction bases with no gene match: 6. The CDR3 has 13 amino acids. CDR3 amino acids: CATSGRGEYTQYF. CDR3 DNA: TGTGCCACTAGCGGGAGGGGGGAATATACGCAGTATTTT. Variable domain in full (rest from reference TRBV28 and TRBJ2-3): DVKVTQSSRYLVKRTGEKVFLECVQDMDHENMFWYRQDPGLGLRLIYFSYDVKMKEKGDIPEGYSVSREKKERFSLILESASTNQTSMYLCATSGRGEYTQYFGPGTRLTVL.

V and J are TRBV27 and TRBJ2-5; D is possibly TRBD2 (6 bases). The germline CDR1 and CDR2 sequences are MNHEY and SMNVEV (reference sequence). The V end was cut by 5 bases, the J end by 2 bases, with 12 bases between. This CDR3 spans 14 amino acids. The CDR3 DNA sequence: TGTGCCAGCAGTCGGGGGAGCGGACAAGAGACCCAGTACTTC. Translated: CASSRGSGQETQYF.

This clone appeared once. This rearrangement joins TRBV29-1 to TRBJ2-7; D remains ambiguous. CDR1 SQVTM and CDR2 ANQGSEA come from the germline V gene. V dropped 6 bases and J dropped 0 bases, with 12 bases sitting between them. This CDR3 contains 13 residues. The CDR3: CSVRQTASYEQYF. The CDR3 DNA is TGCAGCGTGCGCCAAACCGCCTCCTACGAGCAGTACTTC.

Here the CDR3 reads CASSQRLAGVSYEQFF. The CDR3 DNA sequence: TGTGCCAGCAGCCAAAGACTAGCGGGAGTTAGCTATGAGCAGTTCTTC. This sequence joins TRBV14 and TRBJ2-1, with 12 bases fitting TRBD2. This CDR3 comprises 16 residues. Germline CDR1 reads SGHDN; CDR2 reads FVKESK. Trimming removed 2 bases from V and 8 bases from J; junction bases left unmatched: 7.

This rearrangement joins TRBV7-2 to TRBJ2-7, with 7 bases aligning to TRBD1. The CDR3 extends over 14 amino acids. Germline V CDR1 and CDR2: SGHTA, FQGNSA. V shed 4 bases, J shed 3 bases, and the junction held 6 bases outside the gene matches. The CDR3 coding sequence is TGTGCCAGCAGCTACGGGACAGAGGGCTACGAGCAGTACTTC. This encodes CASSYGTEGYEQYF.

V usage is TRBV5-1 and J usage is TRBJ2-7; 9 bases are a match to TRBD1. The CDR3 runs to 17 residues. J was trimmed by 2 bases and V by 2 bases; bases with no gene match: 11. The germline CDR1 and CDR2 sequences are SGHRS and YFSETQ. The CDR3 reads CASSFFDAGQGPYEQYF. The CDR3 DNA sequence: TGCGCCAGCAGCTTTTTTGATGCGGGACAGGGCCCCTACGAGCAGTACTTC.

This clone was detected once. Written as DNA, the CDR3 is TGTGCCAGCAGCTCGAACAGGGGGCCTGGGGCCAACGTCCTGACTTTC. Translating it yields CASSSNRGPGANVLTF. The chain couples TRBV7-9 to TRBJ2-6, with 9 positions matching TRBD1. The junction had 3 bases not matched to a gene; V was cut back by 4 bases and J by 2 bases. Germline CDR1 is SEHNR and CDR2 is FQNEAQ (reference sequence). This CDR3 is 16 amino acids long.

CDR3 nucleotides: TGTGCCAGTAGTATAAGGGGGCCCGACACCGGGGAGCTGTTTTTT. This translates into CASSIRGPDTGELFF. The chain couples TRBV19 to TRBJ2-2, with 7 bases fitting TRBD1. J lost 3 bases, V lost 2 bases, and 3 bases had no gene match. Per germline, CDR1 LNHDA and CDR2 SQIVND (reference sequence). This CDR3 has 15 amino acids.

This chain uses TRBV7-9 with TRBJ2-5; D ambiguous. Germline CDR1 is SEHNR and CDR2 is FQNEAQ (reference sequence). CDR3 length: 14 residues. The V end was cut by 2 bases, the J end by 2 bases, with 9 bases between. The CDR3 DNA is TGTGCCAGCAGCTTACAGGCGTTACAAGAGACCCAGTACTTC. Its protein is CASSLQALQETQYF.

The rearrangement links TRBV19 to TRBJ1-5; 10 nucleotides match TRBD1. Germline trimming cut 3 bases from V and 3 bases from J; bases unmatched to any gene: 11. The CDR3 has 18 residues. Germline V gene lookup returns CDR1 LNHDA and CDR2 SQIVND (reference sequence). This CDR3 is CASSIAQGQGFSNQPQHF. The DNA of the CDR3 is TGTGCCAGTAGTATTGCCCAGGGACAGGGGTTTTCCAATCAGCCCCAGCATTTT.

In nucleotides, the CDR3 is TGCAGCGCCGAATCAGGGGGAGGTGAAAAACTGTTTTTT. Translating it yields CSAESGGGEKLFF. V and J are TRBV29-1 and TRBJ1-4, with TRBD1 matching 7 bases. V shed 7 bases and J 7 bases; nucleotides not matched to a gene: 9. The CDR3 has 13 amino acids. Germline lookup yields CDR1 SQVTM and CDR2 ANQGSEA.

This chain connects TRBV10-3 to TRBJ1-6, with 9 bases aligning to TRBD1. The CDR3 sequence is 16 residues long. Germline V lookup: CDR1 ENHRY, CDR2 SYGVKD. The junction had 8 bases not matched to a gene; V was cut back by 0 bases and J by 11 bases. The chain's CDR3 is CAISESAGQGTTPLHF. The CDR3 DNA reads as TGTGCCATCAGTGAGTCGGCGGGACAGGGTACGACACCCCTCCACTTT.

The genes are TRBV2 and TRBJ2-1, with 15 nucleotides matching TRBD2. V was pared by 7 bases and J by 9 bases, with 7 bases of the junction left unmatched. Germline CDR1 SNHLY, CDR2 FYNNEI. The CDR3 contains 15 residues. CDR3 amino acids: CASTGTSGGRGEQFF. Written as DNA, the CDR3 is TGTGCCAGCACCGGGACTAGCGGGGGGCGGGGTGAGCAGTTCTTC.

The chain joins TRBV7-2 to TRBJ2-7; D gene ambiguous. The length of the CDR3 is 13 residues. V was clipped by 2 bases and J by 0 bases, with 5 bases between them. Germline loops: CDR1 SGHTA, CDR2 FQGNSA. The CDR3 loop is CASSLSVSYEQYF. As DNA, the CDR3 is TGTGCCAGCAGCTTATCGGTCTCCTACGAGCAGTACTTC.

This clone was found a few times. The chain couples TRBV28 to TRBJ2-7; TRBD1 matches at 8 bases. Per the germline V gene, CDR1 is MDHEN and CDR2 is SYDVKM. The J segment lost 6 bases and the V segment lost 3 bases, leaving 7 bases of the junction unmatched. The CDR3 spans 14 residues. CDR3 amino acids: CASSFRQGMGEQYF. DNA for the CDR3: TGTGCCAGCAGTTTCAGACAGGGGATGGGCGAGCAGTACTTC.

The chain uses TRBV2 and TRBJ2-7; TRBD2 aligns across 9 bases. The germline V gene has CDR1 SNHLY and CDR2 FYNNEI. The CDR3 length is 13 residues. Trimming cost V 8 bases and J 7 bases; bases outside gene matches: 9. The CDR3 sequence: CASRGTSTWEQYF. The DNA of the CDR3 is TGTGCCAGCCGCGGGACTAGCACCTGGGAGCAGTACTTC. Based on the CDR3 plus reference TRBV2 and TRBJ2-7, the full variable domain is EPEVTQTPSHQVTQMGQEVILRCVPISNHLYFYWYRQILGQKVEFLVSFYNNEISEKSEIFDDQFSVERPDGSNFTLKIRSTKLEDSAMYFCASRGTSTWEQYFGPGTRLTVT.